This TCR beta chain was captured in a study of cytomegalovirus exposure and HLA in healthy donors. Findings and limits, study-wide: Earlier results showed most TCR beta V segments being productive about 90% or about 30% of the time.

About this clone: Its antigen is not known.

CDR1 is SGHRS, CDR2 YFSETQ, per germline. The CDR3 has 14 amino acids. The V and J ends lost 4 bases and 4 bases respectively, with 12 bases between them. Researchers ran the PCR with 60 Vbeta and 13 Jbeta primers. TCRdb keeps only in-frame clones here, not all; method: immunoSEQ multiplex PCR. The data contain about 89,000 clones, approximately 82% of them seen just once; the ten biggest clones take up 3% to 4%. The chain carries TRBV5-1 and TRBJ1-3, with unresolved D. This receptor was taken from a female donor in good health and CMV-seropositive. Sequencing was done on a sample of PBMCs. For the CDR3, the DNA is TGCGCCAGCAGCGCGGACTCAGCCGGAAACACCATATATTTT. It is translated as CASSADSAGNTIYF.